This T cell receptor (beta chain) was documented in a study of CD4 and CD8 cells across lung adenocarcinoma regions (dated by TCRdb to 2017 to 2018). In the study overall: The study compared tumor centers with tumor margins to examine intratumor heterogeneity of the T cell receptor repertoire.

Library preparation used PCR. Sequencing was carried out with a HiSeq X Ten. TCRdb handled the public reads itself, with Q25 trimming in fastp and clone calling in MiXCR, and kept productive beta chains. Duplicate CDR3 protein sequences are folded into a single record with the most common DNA and genes. This sample holds 20,000 or so distinct CDR3 sequences; around 50% were observed only once. In total, the top ten clones hold approximately 31% of the sample. On this clonotype: This receptor's antigen is unknown. Per-base quality was not reported, and no clone a single base away is much larger than it.

Patients with localized lung adenocarcinoma, a subtype of non-small cell lung cancer, were used as donors. The samples were taken from the margins of localized lung adenocarcinomas. For TCR repertoire analysis, CD8+ T cells from tumor tissue were profiled separately from CD4+ T cells. The receptor comes from a male donor with lung adenocarcinoma. The CD4 and CD8 labels of this study may be unreliable. The sample was CD8+ T cells from the margin of a lung tumor. The cell subset or site label of this sample denotes: tumor margin region.

The nucleotide sequence reads TGTGCCAGTGGAGGACTGGGCACTGAAGCTTTCTTT. Its translation is CASGGLGTEAFF. In this chain, TRBV28 is recombined with TRBJ1-1; no D segment can be confidently identified. V loses 9 bases, J loses 4 bases, and the germline ends lie 12 bases apart. Sequences MDHEN (CDR1) and SYDVKM (CDR2) are obtained from the germline V gene. The CDR3 runs 12 residues from the cysteine to the phenylalanine. Of all the DNA, just the CDR3 is kept, 36 bases in frame from base 1.